This TCR beta chain stems from a study of OX40 agonist ivuxolimab in advanced cancers. Study background: Those treated in dose escalation had hepatocellular carcinoma, melanoma, renal cell cancer or head and neck cancer. Findings of the study overall: Clonal expansion was seen in CD4+ and CD8+ blood T cells by week 6 at 0.1 to 3.0 mg/kg. Researchers report that CD8+ T cells had, on average, more expanded clones than CD4+.

The V and J ends lost 0 bases and 0 bases respectively, with 8 bases between them. The length of the CDR3 is 15 residues. From germline, CDR1 is SEHNR and CDR2 FQNEAQ (reference sequence). This table comes from immunoSEQ multiplex PCR, and its TCRdb copy is limited to in-frame clones, with some not included. Of 40,000 to 50,000 clones listed, 75% to 90% are singletons. With respect to this clone: Its antigen remains unknown.

Sequencing was performed on CD4+ or CD8+ T cells sorted from blood, taken in a trial of the OX40 agonist ivuxolimab. The rearrangement uses TRBV7-9 and TRBJ1-1, with unresolved D. The source is an adult with an advanced solid tumor such as melanoma, head and neck, liver or kidney cancer. The CDR3 spells CASSLALEVNTEAFF. DNA for the CDR3: TGTGCCAGCAGCTTAGCCCTGGAGGTGAACACTGAAGCTTTCTTT. The full variable domain, with the rest looked up from reference TRBV7-9 and TRBJ1-1, is DTGVSQNPRHKITKRGQNVTFRCDPISEHNRLYWYRQTLGQGPEFLTYFQNEAQLEKSRLLSDRFSAERPKGSFSTLEIQRTEQGDSAMYLCASSLALEVNTEAFFGQGTRLTVV.